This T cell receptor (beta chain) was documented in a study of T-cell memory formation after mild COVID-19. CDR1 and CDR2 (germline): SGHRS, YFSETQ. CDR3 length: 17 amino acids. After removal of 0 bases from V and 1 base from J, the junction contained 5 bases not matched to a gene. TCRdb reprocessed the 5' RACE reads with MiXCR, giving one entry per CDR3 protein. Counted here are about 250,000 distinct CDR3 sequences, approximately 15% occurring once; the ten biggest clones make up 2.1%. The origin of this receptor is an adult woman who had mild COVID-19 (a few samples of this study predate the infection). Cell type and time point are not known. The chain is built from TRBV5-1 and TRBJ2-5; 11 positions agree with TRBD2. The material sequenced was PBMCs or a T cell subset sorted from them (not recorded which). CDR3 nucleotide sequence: TGCGCCAGCAGCTTGGAGACTAGCGGGGACTCCCAAGAGACCCAGTACTTC. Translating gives CASSLETSGDSQETQYF. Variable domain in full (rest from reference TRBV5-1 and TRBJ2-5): KAGVTQTPRYLIKTRGQQVTLSCSPISGHRSVSWYQQTPGQGLQFLFEYFSETQRNKGNFPGRFSGRQFSNSRSEMNVSTLELGDSALYLCASSLETSGDSQETQYFGPGTRLLVL.